The 9 T cell receptor beta chains presented below share a single source sample, sequenced in a study of T cell responses to AZD1222 COVID-19 vaccine. Assay: immunoSEQ multiplex PCR; the TCRdb copy retains only in-frame clones and omits some. The sample holds some 85,000 clones, 91% seen once. This material consisted of peripheral blood, taken on day 0 of AZD1222 vaccination. The receptors were gathered from an adult in good health.

The chain carries TRBV20-1 and TRBJ1-5; tentative D call: TRBD1 (6 bases). The germline V gene has CDR1 DFQATT and CDR2 SNEGSKA (reference sequence). Trimming took off 3 bases at V and 3 bases at J, with 9 bases between the two ends. This CDR3 has 13 amino acids. The CDR3 loop is CSASGTSNQPQHF. The CDR3, as DNA: TGCAGTGCTAGTGGGACATCCAATCAGCCCCAGCATTTT.

The chain is built from TRBV7-9 and TRBJ2-7, with D hard to call. CDR3 length: 12 amino acids. V was trimmed by 2 bases and J by 6 bases, leaving 8 bases between them. The germline V gene has CDR1 SEHNR and CDR2 FQNEAQ (reference sequence). The CDR3 DNA follows: TGTGCCAGCAGCTTAATAAGCCGCGAGCAGTACTTC. Its protein is CASSLISREQYF.

This sequence joins TRBV11-1 and TRBJ2-1, with a weak D call TRBD1 (6 bases). Germline CDR1 is SGHAT and CDR2 is FQDESV (reference sequence). There are 11 residues in the CDR3. V lost 5 bases, J lost 15 bases, and 14 bases lay in between. The CDR3 DNA is TGTGCCAGCAGCAAACAGGGTAATCTGTTCTTC. Protein sequence: CASSKQGNLFF.

This clone was counted a few times. The chain recombines TRBV9 with TRBJ1-5, with unresolved D. CDR1 is SGDLS, CDR2 YYNGEE, per germline. V was pared by 1 base and J by 2 bases, with 7 bases between. The CDR3 is 14 amino acids. The CDR3 DNA reads as TGTGCCAGCAGCGTAACTGGGGGCAATCAGCCCCAGCATTTT. Translation gives CASSVTGGNQPQHF. The entire variable domain, with the rest obtained from reference TRBV9 and TRBJ1-5, is as follows: DSGVTQTPKHLITATGQRVTLRCSPRSGDLSVYWYQQSLDQGLQFLIQYYNGEERAKGNILERFSAQQFPDLHSELNLSSLELGDSALYFCASSVTGGNQPQHFGDGTRLSIL.

This chain joins TRBV5-1 and TRBJ2-5; D call uncertain. Germline V gives CDR1 SGHRS, CDR2 YFSETQ. V dropped 5 bases and J dropped 2 bases, with 4 bases sitting between them. The CDR3 is made up of 11 amino acids. As DNA, the CDR3 is TGCGCCAGCAGGATTCAAGAGACCCAGTACTTC. Its protein product is CASRIQETQYF.

The chain recombines TRBV25-1 with TRBJ1-2; D not resolved. This CDR3 comprises 14 residues. Germline lookup yields CDR1 MGHDK and CDR2 SYGVNS. V was trimmed by 1 base and J by 2 bases, leaving 8 bases between them. The CDR3, as DNA: TGTGCCAGCAGTGAATTCCCCAGCAACTATGGCTACACCTTC. The encoded protein is CASSEFPSNYGYTF.

The rearrangement uses TRBV5-1 and TRBJ1-5; 10 positions match TRBD1. Trimming at V came to 0 bases and at J to 7 bases, leaving 4 bases not matched to a gene. The CDR3 spans 15 residues. Germline loops: CDR1 SGHRS, CDR2 YFSETQ. As DNA, the CDR3 is TGCGCCAGCAGCTTGGAGACAGGGGGCGACCAGCCCCAGCATTTT. Residues: CASSLETGGDQPQHF.

The gene calls are TRBV5-1 and TRBJ1-5, with D possibly being TRBD1 (6 bases). This CDR3 has 16 residues. The V gene lost 4 bases and the J gene lost 2 bases, with 16 bases spanning the gap. Germline CDR1 and CDR2: SGHRS and YFSETQ. CDR3 DNA sequence: TGCGCCAGCAGCCTCCAGCCGGGGGGCGGCAATCAGCCCCAGCATTTT. Amino acids: CASSLQPGGGNQPQHF.

This clone is medium-sized (0.01 to 0.1%) in the sample. The chain links TRBV7-3 to TRBJ2-7, with D possibly being TRBD1 or TRBD2 (7 bases each). V shed 4 bases and J shed 2 bases, with 18 bases lying between them. The CDR3 loop spans 16 amino acids. Germline V gene data show CDR1 as SGHTA and CDR2 as FQGTGA. The chain's CDR3 is CASSYLGGTETYEQYF. The DNA for the CDR3 is TGTGCCAGCAGCTATTTGGGGGGGACAGAGACCTACGAGCAGTACTTC.